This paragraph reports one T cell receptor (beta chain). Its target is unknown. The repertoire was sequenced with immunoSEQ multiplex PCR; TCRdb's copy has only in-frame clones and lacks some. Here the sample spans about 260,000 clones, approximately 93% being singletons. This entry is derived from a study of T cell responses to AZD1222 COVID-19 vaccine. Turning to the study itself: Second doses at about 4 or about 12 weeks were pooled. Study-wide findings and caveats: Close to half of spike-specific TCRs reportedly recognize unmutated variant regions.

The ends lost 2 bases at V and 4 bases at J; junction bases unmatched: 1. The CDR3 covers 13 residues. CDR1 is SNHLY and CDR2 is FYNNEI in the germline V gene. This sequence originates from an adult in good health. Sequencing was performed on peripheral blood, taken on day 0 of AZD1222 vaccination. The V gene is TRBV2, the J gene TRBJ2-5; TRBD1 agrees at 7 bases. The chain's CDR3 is CASSENRGETQYF. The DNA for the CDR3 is TGTGCCAGCAGTGAAAACAGGGGAGAGACCCAGTACTTC.